This T cell receptor beta chain was obtained from a study of T cell responses to AZD1222 COVID-19 vaccine. Study-wide context: Doses given second, at about 4 or about 12 weeks, were pooled.

Remarks on this clone: Its matching antigen is unknown.

Generated by immunoSEQ multiplex PCR, the TCRdb table keeps only in-frame clones and is missing some. The data show about 96,000 clones, 70% to 90% seen once. The study, taken as a whole, reports: Nearly half of unique spike-specific TCRs reportedly avoided B.1.351 and B.1.1.7 mutated regions.

This sequence originates from an adult in good health. Sequencing was performed on peripheral blood, taken on day 0 of AZD1222 vaccination.

CDR3 sequence reads: CASSLYGGSNYGYTF. The CDR3 coding sequence is TGTGCCAGCAGTTTATACGGGGGTTCTAACTATGGCTACACCTTC. The chain recombines TRBV28 with TRBJ1-2, with D possibly matching TRBD1 (5 bases). Trimming left V 1 base short and J 0 bases short, with 9 bases between. Germline V lookup: CDR1 MDHEN, CDR2 SYDVKM. This CDR3 is built from 15 residues.